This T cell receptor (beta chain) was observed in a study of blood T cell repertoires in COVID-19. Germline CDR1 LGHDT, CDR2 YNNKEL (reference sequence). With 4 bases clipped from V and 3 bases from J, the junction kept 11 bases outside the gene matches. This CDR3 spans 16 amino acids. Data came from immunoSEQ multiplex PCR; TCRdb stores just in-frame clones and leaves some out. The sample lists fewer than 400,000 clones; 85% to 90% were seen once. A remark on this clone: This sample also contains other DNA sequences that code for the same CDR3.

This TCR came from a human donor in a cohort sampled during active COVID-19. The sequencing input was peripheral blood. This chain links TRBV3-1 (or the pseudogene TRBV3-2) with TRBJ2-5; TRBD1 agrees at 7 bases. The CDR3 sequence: CASSPRRAGGEETQYF. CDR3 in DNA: TGTGCCAGCAGCCCGCGAAGGGCAGGGGGTGAAGAGACCCAGTACTTC.